Here is one TCR beta chain with its context. The data belong to a study of blood T cell repertoires in COVID-19. Study summary: Acute-phase and convalescent COVID-19 samples originated in the United States, Italy and Spain. T cells, B-cell-depleted T cells, or PBMCs supplied cDNA or gDNA.

Per the original data handling: Reference gene primer amplification gave nucleated cell count estimates. This table comes from immunoSEQ multiplex PCR, and its TCRdb copy is limited to in-frame clones, with some not included. V, J and clone size are taken as reported in that table, and D and trimming were inferred from the DNA itself. In the table there are 200,000 to 300,000 clones, about 87% of which are singletons. CDR3 size: 15 residues. Germline V CDR1 and CDR2: MGHDK, SYGVNS. The junction had 6 bases not matched to a gene; V was cut back by 4 bases and J by 4 bases. The specimen sequenced was peripheral blood. The chain carries TRBV25-1 and TRBJ2-1, with 8 bases fitting TRBD1. This clonotype originated in a man in his 60s who had recovered from COVID-19. CDR3 nucleotide sequence: TGTGCCAGCAGTGTGCGACAGGGGCGATACAATGAGCAGTTCTTC. Protein: CASSVRQGRYNEQFF. Looking up the rest from reference TRBV25-1 and TRBJ2-1 gives the full variable domain: EADIYQTPRYLVIGTGKKITLECSQTMGHDKMYWYQQDPGMELHLIHYSYGVNSTEKGDLSSESTVSRIRTEHFPLTLESARPSHTSQYLCASSVRQGRYNEQFFGPGTRLTVL.